This note documents a single TCR beta chain sequence. The data were obtained in a study of blood T cell repertoires in COVID-19. Study-wide background: COVID-19 samples, acute and convalescent, were from the United States, Italy and Spain. The cDNA or gDNA used as material had been derived from T cells, B-cell-depleted T cells, or PBMCs.

There are 15 residues in the CDR3. The V gene end was trimmed by 3 bases and the J gene end by 4 bases; junction bases not matched to a gene: 5. Per germline, CDR1 SGHTS and CDR2 YDEGEE. In the source study's methods: Estimation of nucleated cell counts was performed using reference gene primer amplification. The table came from immunoSEQ multiplex PCR; TCRdb's copy has only in-frame clones and leaves some out. Clonal size and the V and J genes are those of that table, whereas D and trimming came from the DNA. The sample consists of 150,000 to 200,000 clones, about 83% of them appearing once. The chain combines TRBV5-8 with TRBJ2-5; 11 nucleotides agree with TRBD1. Sequenced material: peripheral blood. This TCR was sampled from a man aged 18 to 30 with active or convalescent COVID-19. In DNA, the CDR3 is TGTGCCAGCAGCTACCGGGACAGGGGGGGAGAGACCCAGTACTTC. Translation: CASSYRDRGGETQYF.